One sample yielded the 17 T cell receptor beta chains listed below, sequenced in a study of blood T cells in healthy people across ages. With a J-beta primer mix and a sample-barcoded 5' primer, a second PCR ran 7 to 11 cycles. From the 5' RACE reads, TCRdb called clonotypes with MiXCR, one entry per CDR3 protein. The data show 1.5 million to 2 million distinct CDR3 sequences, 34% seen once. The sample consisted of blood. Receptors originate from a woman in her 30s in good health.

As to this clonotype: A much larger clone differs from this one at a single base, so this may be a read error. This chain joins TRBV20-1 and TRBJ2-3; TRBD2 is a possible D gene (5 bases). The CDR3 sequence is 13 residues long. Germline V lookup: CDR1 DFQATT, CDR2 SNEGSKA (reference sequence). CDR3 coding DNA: TGCAGTACTAGAGTACAAACGGGCGATACGCAGTATTTT. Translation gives CSTRVQTGDTQYF.

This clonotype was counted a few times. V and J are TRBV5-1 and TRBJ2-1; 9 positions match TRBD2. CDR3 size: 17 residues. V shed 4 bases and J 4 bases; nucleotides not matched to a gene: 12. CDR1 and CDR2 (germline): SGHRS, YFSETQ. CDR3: CASSAEELAGLYNEQFF. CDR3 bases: TGCGCCAGCAGCGCGGAGGAGCTAGCGGGGCTTTACAATGAGCAGTTCTTC.

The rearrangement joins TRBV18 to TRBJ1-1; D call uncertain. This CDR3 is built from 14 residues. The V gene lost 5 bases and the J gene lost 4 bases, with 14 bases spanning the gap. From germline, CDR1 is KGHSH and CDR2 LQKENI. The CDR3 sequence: CASSEETSVTEAFF. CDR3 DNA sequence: TGTGCCAGCTCAGAGGAGACGTCTGTCACTGAAGCTTTCTTT. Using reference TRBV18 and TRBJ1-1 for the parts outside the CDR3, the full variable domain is NAGVMQNPRHLVRRRGQEARLRCSPMKGHSHVYWYRQLPEEGLKFMVYLQKENIIDESGMPKERFSAEFPKEGPSILRIQQVVRGDSAAYFCASSEETSVTEAFFGQGTRLTVV.

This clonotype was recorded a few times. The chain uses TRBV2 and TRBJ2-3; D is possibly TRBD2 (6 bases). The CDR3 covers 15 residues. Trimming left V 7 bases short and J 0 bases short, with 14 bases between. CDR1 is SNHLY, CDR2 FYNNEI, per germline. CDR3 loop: CASNPRDLSTDTQYF. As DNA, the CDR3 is TGTGCCAGCAACCCCCGGGACTTAAGCACAGATACGCAGTATTTT.

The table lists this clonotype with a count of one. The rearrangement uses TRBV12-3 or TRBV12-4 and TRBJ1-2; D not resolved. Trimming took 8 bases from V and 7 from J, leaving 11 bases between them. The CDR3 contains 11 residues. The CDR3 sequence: CASFGGGGYTF. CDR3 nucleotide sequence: TGTGCCAGCTTTGGCGGAGGTGGCTACACCTTC.

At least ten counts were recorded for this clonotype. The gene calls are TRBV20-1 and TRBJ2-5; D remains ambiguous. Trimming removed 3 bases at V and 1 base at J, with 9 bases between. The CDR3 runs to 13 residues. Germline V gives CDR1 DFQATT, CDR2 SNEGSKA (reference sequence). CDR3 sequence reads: CSASGLTQETQYF. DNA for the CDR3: TGCAGTGCTAGCGGCCTAACCCAAGAGACCCAGTACTTC.

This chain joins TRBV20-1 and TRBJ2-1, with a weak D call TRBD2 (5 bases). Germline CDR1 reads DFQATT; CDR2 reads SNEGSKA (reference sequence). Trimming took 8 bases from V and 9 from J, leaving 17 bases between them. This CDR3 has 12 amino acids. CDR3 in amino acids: CSTRLPGSEQFF. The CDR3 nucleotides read TGCAGTACAAGACTGCCGGGGAGTGAGCAGTTCTTC.

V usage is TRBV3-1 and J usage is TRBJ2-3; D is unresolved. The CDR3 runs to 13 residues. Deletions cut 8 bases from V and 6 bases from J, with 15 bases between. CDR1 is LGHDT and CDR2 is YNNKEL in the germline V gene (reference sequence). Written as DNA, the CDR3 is TGTGCCAGCTCCCAGGCAGCTTGTGATACGCAGTATTTT. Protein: CASSQAACDTQYF.

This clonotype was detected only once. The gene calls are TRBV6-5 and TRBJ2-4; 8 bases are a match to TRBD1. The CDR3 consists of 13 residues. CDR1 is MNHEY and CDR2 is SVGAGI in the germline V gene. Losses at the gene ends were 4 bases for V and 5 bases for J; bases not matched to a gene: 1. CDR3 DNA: TGTGCCAGCAGTTCGGGACAGGAAAACATTCAGTACTTC. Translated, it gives CASSSGQENIQYF.

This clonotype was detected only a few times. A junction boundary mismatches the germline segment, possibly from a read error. Here the CDR3 reads CASSHSGTGWYEQYF. For the CDR3, the DNA is TGTGCCAGCAGTCACTCCGGGACAGGGTGGTACGAGCAGTACTTC. The V call is TRBV6-6, the J call TRBJ2-7; 9 nucleotides align to TRBD1. Germline CDR1 MNHNY, CDR2 SVGAGI (reference sequence). This CDR3 region has 15 residues.

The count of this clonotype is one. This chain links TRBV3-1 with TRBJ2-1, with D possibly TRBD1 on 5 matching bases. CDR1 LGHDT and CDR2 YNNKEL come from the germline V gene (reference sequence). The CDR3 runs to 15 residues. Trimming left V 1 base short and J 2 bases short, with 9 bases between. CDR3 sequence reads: CASSQGKGPYNEQFF. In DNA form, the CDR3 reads TGTGCCAGCAGCCAAGGAAAGGGGCCCTACAATGAGCAGTTCTTC.

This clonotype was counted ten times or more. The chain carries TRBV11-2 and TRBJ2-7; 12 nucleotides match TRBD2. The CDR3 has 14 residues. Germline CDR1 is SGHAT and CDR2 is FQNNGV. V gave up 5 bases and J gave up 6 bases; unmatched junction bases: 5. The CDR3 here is CASSASGGAFEQYF. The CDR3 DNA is TGTGCCAGCAGCGCTAGCGGGGGGGCTTTCGAGCAGTACTTC.

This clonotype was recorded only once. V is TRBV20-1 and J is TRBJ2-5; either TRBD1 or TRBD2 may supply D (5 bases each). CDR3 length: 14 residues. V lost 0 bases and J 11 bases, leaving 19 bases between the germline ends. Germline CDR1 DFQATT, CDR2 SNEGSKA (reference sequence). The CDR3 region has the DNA TGCAGTGCTAGAGAATGGGGGAGTAGCGATGAGCAGTACTTC. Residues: CSAREWGSSDEQYF.

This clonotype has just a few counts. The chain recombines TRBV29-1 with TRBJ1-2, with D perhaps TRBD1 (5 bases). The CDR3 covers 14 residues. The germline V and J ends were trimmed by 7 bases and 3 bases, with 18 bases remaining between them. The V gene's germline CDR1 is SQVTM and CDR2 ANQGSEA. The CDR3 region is CSAGRSRGDYGYTF. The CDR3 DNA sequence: TGCAGCGCGGGACGTTCCAGAGGTGACTATGGCTACACCTTC.

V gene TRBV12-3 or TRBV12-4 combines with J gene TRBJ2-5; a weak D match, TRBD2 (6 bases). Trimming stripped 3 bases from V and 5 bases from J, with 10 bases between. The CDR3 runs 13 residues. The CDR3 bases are TGTGCCAGCAGTTTTGTGGAGGGGGAGACCCAGTACTTC. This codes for CASSFVEGETQYF.

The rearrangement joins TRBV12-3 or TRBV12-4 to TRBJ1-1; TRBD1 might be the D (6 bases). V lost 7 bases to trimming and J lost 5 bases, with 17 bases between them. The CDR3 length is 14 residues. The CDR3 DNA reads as TGTGCCAGCACCCAAAAGGGGGATTGGACTGAAGCTTTCTTT. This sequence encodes CASTQKGDWTEAFF.

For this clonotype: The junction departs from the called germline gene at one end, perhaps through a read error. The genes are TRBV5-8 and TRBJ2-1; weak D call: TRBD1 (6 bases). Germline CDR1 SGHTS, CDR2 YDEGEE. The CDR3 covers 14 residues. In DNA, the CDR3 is TGTGCCAGCAGTGTAAGGAGCGCCGCAGGGGAGCCGTTCTTC. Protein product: CASSVRSAAGEPFF.